The sequence of this T cell receptor (beta chain) was determined in a study of blood T cell repertoires in COVID-19. Germline-derived CDR1 and CDR2 are LNHNV and YYDKDF (reference sequence). V shed 0 bases and J shed 4 bases, with 6 bases lying between them. This CDR3 contains 13 residues. Repertoires were generated with immunoSEQ multiplex PCR, while TCRdb's copy carries only in-frame clones and drops some. The sample carries tens of thousands of clones, more than 75% recorded once. Sequences were obtained from peripheral blood. This clonotype was obtained from an elderly woman with acute or convalescent COVID-19. The gene calls are TRBV15 and TRBJ1-2, with no clear D. CDR3 nucleotide sequence: TGTGCCACCAGCAGAGATCGGAGCTATGGCTACACCTTC. Protein: CATSRDRSYGYTF.